This T cell receptor (beta chain) was documented in a study of CD8 T cells in ankylosing spondylitis. Study results and caveats: CD8+ cells made up the disease-linked clones, which were relatively rare in peripheral blood.

Looked up from germline, CDR1 is MGHDK and CDR2 is SYGVNS. This CDR3 comprises 16 residues. V lost 4 bases and J 3 bases, leaving 18 bases between the germline ends. This clonotype appeared a few times. What it recognizes is unknown. TCRdb re-called the 5' RACE reads through MiXCR, storing one row per CDR3 protein. The sample lists some 130,000 distinct CDR3 sequences, 7% to 8% occurring once. This sequence joins TRBV25-1 and TRBJ1-2; possible D gene TRBD1, 5 bases. The specimen sequenced was blood, either unsorted or a sorted T cell fraction (not recorded which). The TCR comes from a female donor with ankylosing spondylitis or in good health (not recorded which). The CDR3 spells CASSGAAVGPDYGYTF. CDR3 nucleotide sequence: TGTGCCAGCAGTGGGGCGGCGGTGGGGCCGGACTATGGCTACACCTTC.